These 10 T cell receptor beta chains share one sample of origin, sequenced in a study of CD8 T cells in Susac syndrome. RNA in amounts of roughly 0.5 to 1 ug was reverse transcribed with random hexamers. TCRdb used MiXCR to reprocess the immunoSEQ multiplex PCR reads, holding one entry per CDR3 protein. Of some 120,000 distinct CDR3 sequences listed, around 90% were seen once; the top ten hold about 0.25%. Sequenced: CD8+ T cells from PBMCs. The receptors shown here come from a human donor with multiple sclerosis.

This chain uses TRBV6-5 with TRBJ2-2, with 7 bases lining up with TRBD2. The CDR3 loop spans 14 amino acids. Unmatched junction bases numbered 7, after V lost 8 bases and J lost 4 bases. Germline CDR1 is MNHEY and CDR2 is SVGAGI. The CDR3 loop reads CASWGGAGTGELFF. The DNA of the CDR3 is TGTGCCAGCTGGGGGGGAGCGGGCACCGGGGAGCTGTTTTTT.

V usage is TRBV5-1 and J usage is TRBJ2-1, with 8 bases fitting TRBD2. The CDR3 is 15 amino acids. V dropped 4 bases and J dropped 7; count of bases not matched to a gene: 10. Germline V lookup: CDR1 SGHRS, CDR2 YFSETQ. This CDR3 is CASSLAGAPLNEQFF. CDR3 coding DNA: TGCGCCAGCAGCCTAGCGGGCGCCCCTCTAAATGAGCAGTTCTTC.

The V gene is TRBV7-9, the J gene TRBJ2-2; 8 bases line up with TRBD2. Per the germline V gene, CDR1 is SEHNR and CDR2 is FQNEAQ (reference sequence). V lost 8 bases, J lost 7 bases, and 6 bases stayed unmatched. The CDR3 is made up of 13 amino acids. CDR3 DNA: TGTGCCAGCCTACTAGCGGAAAACGGGGAGCTGTTTTTT. Translation: CASLLAENGELFF.

DNA for the CDR3: TGTGCCAGCGCGGGACCGTTAAATGAAAAACTGTTTTTT. This translates into CASAGPLNEKLFF. V is TRBV6-2 or TRBV6-3 and J is TRBJ1-4; a possible D gene is TRBD1 (5 bases). Germline CDR1 MNHEY, CDR2 SVGEGT. V shed 8 bases and J shed 5 bases, with 12 bases lying between them. The CDR3 consists of 13 residues.

The CDR3: CASSYSRQGRNQPQHF. The CDR3 DNA reads as TGTGCCAGCAGTTACTCGAGGCAGGGCCGGAATCAGCCCCAGCATTTT. This chain links TRBV6-2 or TRBV6-3 with TRBJ1-5, with D perhaps matching TRBD1 (5 bases). Germline CDR1 and CDR2: MNHEY and SVGEGT. The CDR3 length is 16 residues. The V end was cut by 0 bases, the J end by 4 bases, with 13 bases between.

The chain is built from TRBV20-1 and TRBJ1-1, with D possibly TRBD1 on 5 matching bases. Deletions cut 1 base from V and 2 bases from J, with 11 bases between. From germline, CDR1 is DFQATT and CDR2 SNEGSKA (reference sequence). CDR3 length: 14 residues. This CDR3 reads CSARVGQGNTEAFF. In nucleotides, the CDR3 is TGCAGTGCTAGAGTCGGGCAGGGAAACACTGAAGCTTTCTTT.

This chain links TRBV28 with TRBJ2-7, with 8 bases fitting TRBD1. This CDR3 contains 13 residues. With 8 bases clipped from V and 3 bases from J, the junction kept 6 bases outside the gene matches. In germline, CDR1 is MDHEN, CDR2 SYDVKM. The CDR3 region is CASAATGDYEQYF. DNA for the CDR3: TGTGCCAGCGCGGCGACAGGGGACTACGAGCAGTACTTC.

The gene calls are TRBV20-1 and TRBJ2-1; 9 bases agree with TRBD2. J was trimmed by 5 bases and V by 1 base; bases with no gene match: 9. CDR3 length equals 16 residues. Germline V gene data show CDR1 as DFQATT and CDR2 as SNEGSKA (reference sequence). The CDR3 sequence: CSARGPLAGLHNEQFF. The CDR3 DNA reads as TGCAGTGCTAGAGGGCCGCTAGCGGGGCTACACAATGAGCAGTTCTTC.

V is TRBV4-3 and J is TRBJ1-2; D is possibly TRBD1 (5 bases). V lost 0 bases and J 4 bases, leaving 12 bases between the germline ends. Germline CDR1 and CDR2: LGHNA and YSLEER. This CDR3 has 15 amino acids. This chain's CDR3 is CASSQELGQTYGYTF. In DNA, the CDR3 is TGCGCCAGCAGCCAAGAATTGGGGCAGACCTATGGCTACACCTTC.

The chain is built from TRBV7-8 and TRBJ2-3; weak D call: TRBD2 (6 bases). Germline CDR1 reads SGHVS; CDR2 reads FQNEAQ. The CDR3 is 16 amino acids. V was trimmed by 0 bases and J by 3 bases, leaving 13 bases between them. CDR3 in amino acids: CASSLARGAGTDTQYF. The CDR3 DNA reads TGTGCCAGCAGCTTAGCGCGCGGGGCGGGAACAGATACGCAGTATTTT.